Below, one TCR beta chain is given with its context. The V and J ends lost 6 bases and 3 bases respectively, with 14 bases between them. The germline CDR1 and CDR2 sequences are ENHRY and SYGVKD. This CDR3 is built from 14 residues. The data were obtained in a study of Graves' ophthalmopathy and Graves' hyperthyroidism. Amplified TCR beta CDR3 regions were obtained using RNA transcripts as template. First-round RT-PCR used HTBI primers; second-round multiplex PCR followed. TCRdb reanalysed the multiplex PCR reads using MiXCR and keeps one entry per CDR3 protein. The table records roughly 600,000 distinct CDR3 sequences, 35% to 45% of them present only once.

Sequencing was carried out using peripheral blood or thyroid tissue (not recorded which). This TCR came from an adult man with Graves' hyperthyroidism. The chain joins TRBV10-3 to TRBJ1-2, with TRBD1 as a possible D gene (5 bases). Written as DNA, the CDR3 is TGTGCCATCAGCACCCGGGGCCTTCACTATGGCTACACCTTC. Its translation: CAISTRGLHYGYTF.